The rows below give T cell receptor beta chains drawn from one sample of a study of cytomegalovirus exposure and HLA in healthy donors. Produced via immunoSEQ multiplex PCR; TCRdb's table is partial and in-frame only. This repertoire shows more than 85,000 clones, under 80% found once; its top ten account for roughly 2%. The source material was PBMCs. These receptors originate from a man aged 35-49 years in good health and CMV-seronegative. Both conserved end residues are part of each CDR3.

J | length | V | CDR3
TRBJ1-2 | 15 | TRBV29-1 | CSVEGLRQGTHGYTF
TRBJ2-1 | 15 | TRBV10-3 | CAISPGLASYNEQFF
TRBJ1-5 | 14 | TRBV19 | CASSMDRVDQPQHF
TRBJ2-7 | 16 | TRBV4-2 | CASSCPGQGSPYEQYF
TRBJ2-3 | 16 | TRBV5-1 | CASSLGMRVPTDTQYF
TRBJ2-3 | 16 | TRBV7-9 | CSSSPNQLARTDTQYF
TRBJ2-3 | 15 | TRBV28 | CASSFAGRGTDTQYF
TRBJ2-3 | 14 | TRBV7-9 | CASRGLAGELTQYF
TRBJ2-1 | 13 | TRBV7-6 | CASSPSDINEQFF
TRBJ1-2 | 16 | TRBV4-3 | CASSQDLGQAVYGYTF
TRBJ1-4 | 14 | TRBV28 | CASREGQNREKLFF
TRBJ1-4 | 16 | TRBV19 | CASMQASYATNEKLFF
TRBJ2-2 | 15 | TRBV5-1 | CASSLDRVNTGELFF
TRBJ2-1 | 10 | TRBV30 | CAWSDEERFF
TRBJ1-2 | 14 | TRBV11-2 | CASSSAGTGHGYTF
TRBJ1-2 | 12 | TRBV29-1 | CSATGGAYGYTF
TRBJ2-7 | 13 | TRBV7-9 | CASSSYPGDEQYF
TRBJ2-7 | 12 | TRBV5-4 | CASSPGGREQYF
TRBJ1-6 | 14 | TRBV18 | CASSRTEVNSPLHF
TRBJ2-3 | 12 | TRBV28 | CASRTSTDTQYF
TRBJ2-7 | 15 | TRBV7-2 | CASSEGLAVTYEQYF
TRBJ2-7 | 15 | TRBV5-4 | CASSLGPGGFYEQYF